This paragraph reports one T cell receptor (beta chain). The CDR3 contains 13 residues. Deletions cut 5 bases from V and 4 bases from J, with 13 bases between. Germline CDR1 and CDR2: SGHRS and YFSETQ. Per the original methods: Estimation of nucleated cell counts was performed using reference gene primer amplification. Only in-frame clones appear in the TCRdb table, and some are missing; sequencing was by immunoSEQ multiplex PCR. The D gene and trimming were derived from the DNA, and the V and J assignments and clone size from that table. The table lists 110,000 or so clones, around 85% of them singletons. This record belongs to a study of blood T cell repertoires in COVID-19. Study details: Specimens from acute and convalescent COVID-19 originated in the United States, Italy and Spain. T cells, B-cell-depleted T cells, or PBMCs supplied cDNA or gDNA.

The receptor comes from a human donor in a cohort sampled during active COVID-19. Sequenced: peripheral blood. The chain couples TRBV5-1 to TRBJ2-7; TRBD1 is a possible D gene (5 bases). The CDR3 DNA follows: TGCGCCAGCAGTCTGTCAGGGATTTACGAGCAGTACTTC. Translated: CASSLSGIYEQYF.